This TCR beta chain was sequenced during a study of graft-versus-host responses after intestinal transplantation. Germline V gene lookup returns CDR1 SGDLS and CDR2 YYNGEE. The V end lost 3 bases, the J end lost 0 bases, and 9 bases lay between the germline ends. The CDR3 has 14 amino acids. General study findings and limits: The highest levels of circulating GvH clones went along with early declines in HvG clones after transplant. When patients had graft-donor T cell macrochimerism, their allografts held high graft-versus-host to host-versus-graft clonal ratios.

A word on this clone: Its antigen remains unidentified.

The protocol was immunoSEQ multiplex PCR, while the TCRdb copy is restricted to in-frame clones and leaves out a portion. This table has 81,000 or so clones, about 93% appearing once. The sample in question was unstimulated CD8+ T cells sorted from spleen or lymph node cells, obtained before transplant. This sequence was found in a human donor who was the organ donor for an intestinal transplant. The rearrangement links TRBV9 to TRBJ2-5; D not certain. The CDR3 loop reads CASSALEYQETQYF. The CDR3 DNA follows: TGTGCCAGCAGCGCGCTAGAGTACCAAGAGACCCAGTACTTC. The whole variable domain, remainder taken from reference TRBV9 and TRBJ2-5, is DSGVTQTPKHLITATGQRVTLRCSPRSGDLSVYWYQQSLDQGLQFLIQYYNGEERAKGNILERFSAQQFPDLHSELNLSSLELGDSALYFCASSALEYQETQYFGPGTRLLVL.